This TCR beta chain originates from a study of blood T cells in healthy people across ages. Study-level background: T cells yielded about one barcoded beta molecule per two cells through template switching.

The germline V gene encodes CDR1 MNHEY and CDR2 SVGAGI. This CDR3 has 13 residues. V dropped 4 bases and J dropped 4 bases, with 10 bases sitting between them. Primed by a sample-barcoded 5' primer and a J-beta primer mix, a second PCR proceeded for roughly 6 to 12 cycles. One entry per CDR3 protein results from TCRdb running MiXCR on the 5' RACE reads. This repertoire shows nearly 800,000 distinct CDR3 sequences, roughly three fifths found once; its top ten account for about 26%. Sequencing used blood. The V call is TRBV6-5, the J call TRBJ1-2, with TRBD1 as a possible D gene (6 bases). The origin of this receptor is a middle-aged man in good health. The CDR3 spells CASSSGATYGYTF. CDR3 nucleotide sequence: TGTGCCAGCAGTTCGGGGGCCACCTATGGCTACACCTTC.